The text below deals with one TCR beta chain. Clones were sequenced by immunoSEQ multiplex PCR, and TCRdb holds only the in-frame ones, with some missing. The table includes around 91,000 clones, 75% to 85% detected once. This sample is part of a study of PD-1 blockade in classical Hodgkin lymphoma. No patient escaped relapse after autologous stem cell transplantation, and brentuximab vedotin exposure varied. CDR1 is SEHNR and CDR2 is FQNEAQ in the germline V gene (reference sequence). Trimming pared 3 bases from V and 6 bases from J, leaving 8 bases between. The CDR3 loop spans 12 amino acids. The V and J genes are TRBV7-9 and TRBJ1-2, with no clear D. This specimen was peripheral blood mononuclear cells (PBMCs), taken before the second cycle of nivolumab. The TCR was taken from a human donor with classical Hodgkin lymphoma. The chain's CDR3 is CASSLVVDGYTF. The CDR3 DNA sequence: TGTGCCAGCAGCTTGGTGGTGGATGGCTACACCTTC.